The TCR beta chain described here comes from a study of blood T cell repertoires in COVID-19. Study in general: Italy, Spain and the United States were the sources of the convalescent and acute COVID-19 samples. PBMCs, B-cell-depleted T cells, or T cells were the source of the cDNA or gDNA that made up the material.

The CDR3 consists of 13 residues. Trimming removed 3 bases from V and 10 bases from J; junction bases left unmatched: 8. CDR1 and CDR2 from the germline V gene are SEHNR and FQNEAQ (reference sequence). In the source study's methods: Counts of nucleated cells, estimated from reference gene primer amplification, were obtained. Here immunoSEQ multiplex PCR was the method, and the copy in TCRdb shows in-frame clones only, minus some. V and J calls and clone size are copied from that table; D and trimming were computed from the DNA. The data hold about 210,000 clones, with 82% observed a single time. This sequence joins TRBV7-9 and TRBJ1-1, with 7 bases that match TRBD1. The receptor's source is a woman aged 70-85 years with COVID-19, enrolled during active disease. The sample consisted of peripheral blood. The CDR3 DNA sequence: TGTGCCAGCAGCTTCAAGGGGGCTAGAGTAGCTTTCTTT. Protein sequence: CASSFKGARVAFF.